The rows below give T cell receptor beta chains drawn from one sample of a study of neoadjuvant anti-PD-1 for oral cavity cancer. Libraries were prepared by immunoSEQ multiplex PCR; TCRdb keeps only in-frame clonotypes and omits some of them. The sample yields around 7,500 clones, 55% to 65% seen once. Source: PBMCs, taken after nivolumab (anti-PD-1) treatment. The receptors shown here come from a person aged 40-85 years with oral cavity squamous cell carcinoma. The CDR3 runs from the conserved cysteine through the conserved F or W. The D gene is left open where the match is weak. Clone size appears in some rows only: once, few, many, or a class for an expanded clone.

clone size: -; D gene: TRBD2; V gene: TRBV13; J gene: TRBJ2-2; CDR3 protein: CASSFGLAGGLRGTGELFF; CDR3 DNA: TGTGCCAGCAGCTTCGGACTAGCGGGGGGGCTCCGGGGCACCGGGGAGCTGTTTTTT
clone size: -; D gene: -; V gene: TRBV25-1; J gene: TRBJ2-1; CDR3 protein: CASSLYNEQFF; CDR3 DNA: TGTGCCAGCAGCCTATACAATGAGCAGTTCTTC
clone size: -; D gene: TRBD2; V gene: TRBV5-1; J gene: TRBJ2-2; CDR3 protein: CASSRLHGTSGGADGELFF; CDR3 DNA: TGCGCCAGCAGCAGACTCCACGGGACTAGCGGGGGGGCCGACGGGGAGCTGTTTTTT
clone size: -; D gene: TRBD1; V gene: TRBV4-2; J gene: TRBJ1-1; CDR3 protein: CASSQVNRGTFTEAFF; CDR3 DNA: TGTGCCAGCAGCCAAGTGAACAGGGGGACATTCACTGAAGCTTTCTTT
clone size: -; D gene: -; V gene: TRBV19; J gene: TRBJ2-5; CDR3 protein: CASSRTSSGVGETQYF; CDR3 DNA: TGTGCCAGTAGTAGAACCTCCTCAGGGGTAGGAGAGACCCAGTACTTC
clone size: -; D gene: -; V gene: TRBV2; J gene: TRBJ1-4; CDR3 protein: CASSEARTSGKLFF; CDR3 DNA: TGTGCCAGCAGTGAAGCGCGGACATCGGGAAAACTGTTTTTT
clone size: -; D gene: -; V gene: TRBV9; J gene: TRBJ2-1; CDR3 protein: CASPPPGDSYNEQFF; CDR3 DNA: TGTGCCAGCCCCCCGCCCGGGGATTCCTACAATGAGCAGTTCTTC
clone size: -; D gene: TRBD1; V gene: TRBV10-1; J gene: TRBJ2-1; CDR3 protein: CASSDGTTGTWDEQFF; CDR3 DNA: TGCGCCAGCAGTGATGGTACGACAGGGACGTGGGATGAGCAGTTCTTC
clone size: -; D gene: -; V gene: TRBV19; J gene: TRBJ1-5; CDR3 protein: CASSTWGGRVNQPQHF; CDR3 DNA: TGTGCCAGTAGTACTTGGGGGGGCAGGGTCAATCAGCCCCAGCATTTT
clone size: -; D gene: -; V gene: TRBV4-2; J gene: TRBJ1-2; CDR3 protein: CASSHSGDRRNYGYTF; CDR3 DNA: TGTGCCAGCAGCCATTCGGGCGACAGGAGGAACTATGGCTACACCTTC
clone size: -; D gene: TRBD2; V gene: TRBV7-6; J gene: TRBJ2-3; CDR3 protein: CASSLGTSGVRDTQYF; CDR3 DNA: TGTGCCAGCAGTTTGGGGACTAGCGGGGTACGGGATACGCAGTATTTT
clone size: few; D gene: TRBD1; V gene: TRBV2; J gene: TRBJ2-7; CDR3 protein: CAGGTGTYEQYF; CDR3 DNA: TGTGCCGGGGGGACAGGGACCTACGAGCAGTACTTC
clone size: -; D gene: TRBD1; V gene: TRBV2; J gene: TRBJ1-1; CDR3 protein: CASSGQVNTEAFF; CDR3 DNA: TGTGCCAGCTCGGGACAGGTGAACACTGAAGCTTTCTTT
clone size: -; D gene: -; V gene: TRBV7-8; J gene: TRBJ2-7; CDR3 protein: CASSLAWGAGLREQYF; CDR3 DNA: TGTGCCAGCAGCTTAGCATGGGGAGCGGGTCTTCGCGAGCAGTACTTC
clone size: -; D gene: -; V gene: TRBV19; J gene: TRBJ2-5; CDR3 protein: CASTSSGGQETQYF; CDR3 DNA: TGTGCCAGTACCTCAAGCGGCGGACAAGAGACCCAGTACTTC
clone size: -; D gene: TRBD2; V gene: TRBV29-1; J gene: TRBJ2-3; CDR3 protein: CSVGLAGVTDTQYF; CDR3 DNA: TGCAGCGTCGGACTAGCGGGGGTTACAGATACGCAGTATTTT
clone size: few; D gene: -; V gene: TRBV6-1; J gene: TRBJ2-7; CDR3 protein: CASEGTLFEQYF; CDR3 DNA: TGTGCCAGCGAAGGGACCTTGTTCGAGCAGTACTTC
clone size: -; D gene: -; V gene: TRBV10-3; J gene: TRBJ1-1; CDR3 protein: CAISEAWDTPSGDTEAFF; CDR3 DNA: TGTGCCATCAGTGAGGCCTGGGACACGCCCTCTGGGGACACTGAAGCTTTCTTT
clone size: -; D gene: -; V gene: TRBV27; J gene: TRBJ2-1; CDR3 protein: CASSLVGGNEQFF; CDR3 DNA: TGTGCCAGCAGTTTAGTAGGTGGCAATGAGCAGTTCTTC
clone size: -; D gene: -; V gene: TRBV5-1; J gene: TRBJ1-1; CDR3 protein: CARTRSGVTEAFF; CDR3 DNA: TGCGCCAGAACCCGGTCCGGGGTCACTGAAGCTTTCTTT
clone size: -; D gene: -; V gene: TRBV7-9; J gene: TRBJ2-5; CDR3 protein: CASSQRTGRQETQYF; CDR3 DNA: TGTGCCAGCAGCCAACGGACGGGGAGGCAAGAGACCCAGTACTTC
clone size: -; D gene: -; V gene: TRBV19; J gene: TRBJ1-1; CDR3 protein: CASSNQGRLTEAFF; CDR3 DNA: TGTGCCAGTAGTAATCAGGGGAGGCTCACTGAAGCTTTCTTT
clone size: large; D gene: -; V gene: TRBV11-2; J gene: TRBJ2-5; CDR3 protein: CASSSVGQGDQETQYF; CDR3 DNA: TGTGCCAGCAGCTCCGTCGGGCAGGGTGACCAAGAGACCCAGTACTTC
clone size: few; D gene: TRBD1; V gene: TRBV2; J gene: TRBJ1-5; CDR3 protein: CASSYIQGAGNQPQHF; CDR3 DNA: TGTGCCAGCAGTTATATACAGGGGGCGGGCAATCAGCCCCAGCATTTT
clone size: -; D gene: -; V gene: TRBV7-9; J gene: TRBJ1-1; CDR3 protein: CASSQAWTQEAFF; CDR3 DNA: TGTGCCAGCAGCCAAGCATGGACTCAAGAAGCTTTCTTT
clone size: -; D gene: TRBD1; V gene: TRBV9; J gene: TRBJ1-4; CDR3 protein: CASSVEGQGDEKLFF; CDR3 DNA: TGTGCCAGCAGCGTAGAGGGGCAGGGGGATGAAAAACTGTTTTTT
clone size: -; D gene: -; V gene: TRBV4-1; J gene: TRBJ1-2; CDR3 protein: CASSPNPAGAEPNYGYTF; CDR3 DNA: TGCGCCAGCAGCCCGAACCCGGCAGGGGCCGAACCTAACTATGGCTACACCTTC
clone size: few; D gene: -; V gene: TRBV5-5; J gene: TRBJ1-1; CDR3 protein: CASSFRESEAFF; CDR3 DNA: TGTGCCAGCAGCTTCAGGGAATCTGAAGCTTTCTTT
clone size: -; D gene: TRBD1; V gene: TRBV9; J gene: TRBJ2-2; CDR3 protein: CASSVGGGRTGELFF; CDR3 DNA: TGTGCCAGCAGCGTAGGAGGGGGCCGCACCGGGGAGCTGTTTTTT
clone size: -; D gene: -; V gene: TRBV29-1; J gene: TRBJ1-5; CDR3 protein: CSVEVAGRQPQHF; CDR3 DNA: TGCAGCGTTGAAGTCGCAGGGAGACAGCCCCAGCATTTT
clone size: once; D gene: TRBD2; V gene: TRBV7-8; J gene: TRBJ2-3; CDR3 protein: CASSLLAGSTDTQYF; CDR3 DNA: TGTGCCAGCAGCTTGCTAGCGGGGAGCACAGATACGCAGTATTTT
clone size: -; D gene: -; V gene: TRBV29-1; J gene: TRBJ2-5; CDR3 protein: CSAPPGIGETQYF; CDR3 DNA: TGCAGCGCCCCGCCAGGGATAGGAGAGACCCAGTACTTC
clone size: -; D gene: -; V gene: TRBV7-8; J gene: TRBJ1-1; CDR3 protein: CASSLGPGLAFF; CDR3 DNA: TGTGCCAGCAGCTTAGGGCCGGGGCTGGCTTTCTTT
clone size: -; D gene: TRBD1; V gene: TRBV9; J gene: TRBJ2-7; CDR3 protein: CASSPSTGGEQYF; CDR3 DNA: TGTGCCAGCAGCCCCAGTACAGGGGGGGAGCAGTACTTC
clone size: few; D gene: TRBD2; V gene: TRBV5-1; J gene: TRBJ2-2; CDR3 protein: CASSLASGGDTGELFF; CDR3 DNA: TGCGCCAGCAGCTTGGCGAGCGGGGGCGACACCGGGGAGCTGTTTTTT
clone size: once; D gene: TRBD2; V gene: TRBV5-7; J gene: TRBJ2-5; CDR3 protein: CASSWGGETQYF; CDR3 DNA: TGTGCCAGCAGCTGGGGGGGGGAGACCCAGTACTTC
clone size: -; D gene: -; V gene: TRBV11-3; J gene: TRBJ2-2; CDR3 protein: CASSDSVTGELFF; CDR3 DNA: TGTGCCAGCAGCGACTCCGTGACCGGGGAGCTGTTTTTT
clone size: -; D gene: -; V gene: TRBV9; J gene: TRBJ1-5; CDR3 protein: CASSPEVSGNQPQHF; CDR3 DNA: TGTGCCAGCAGCCCTGAAGTCTCGGGCAATCAGCCCCAGCATTTT
clone size: -; D gene: TRBD2; V gene: TRBV4-3; J gene: TRBJ2-1; CDR3 protein: CASSQGLAKSNEQFF; CDR3 DNA: TGCGCCAGCAGCCAGGGACTAGCAAAGAGCAATGAGCAGTTCTTC
clone size: few; D gene: -; V gene: TRBV11-2; J gene: TRBJ2-1; CDR3 protein: CASSLDLSGGNEQFF; CDR3 DNA: TGTGCCAGCAGCTTAGATCTAAGTGGTGGGAATGAGCAGTTCTTC
clone size: few; D gene: -; V gene: TRBV5-6; J gene: TRBJ2-7; CDR3 protein: CASSPGPGIYEQYF; CDR3 DNA: TGTGCCAGCAGCCCTGGTCCAGGGATCTACGAGCAGTACTTC
clone size: -; D gene: TRBD1; V gene: TRBV7-2; J gene: TRBJ1-2; CDR3 protein: CASSFIDQGEGYTF; CDR3 DNA: TGTGCCAGCAGCTTCATCGACCAGGGGGAAGGCTACACCTTC
clone size: -; D gene: -; V gene: TRBV19; J gene: TRBJ1-2; CDR3 protein: CASSMAAGAYTF; CDR3 DNA: TGTGCCAGTAGTATGGCGGCAGGCGCCTACACCTTC